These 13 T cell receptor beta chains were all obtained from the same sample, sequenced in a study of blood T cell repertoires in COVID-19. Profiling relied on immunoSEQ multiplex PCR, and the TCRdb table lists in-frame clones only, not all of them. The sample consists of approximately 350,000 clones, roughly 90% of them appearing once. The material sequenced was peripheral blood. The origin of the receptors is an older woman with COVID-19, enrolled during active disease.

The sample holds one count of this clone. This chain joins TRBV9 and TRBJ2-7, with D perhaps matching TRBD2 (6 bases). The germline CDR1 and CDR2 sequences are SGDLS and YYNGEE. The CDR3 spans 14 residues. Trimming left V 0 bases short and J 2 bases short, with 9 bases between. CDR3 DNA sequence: TGTGCCAGCAGCGTAGCGGGAGCCGCCTACGAGCAGTACTTC. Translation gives CASSVAGAAYEQYF.

The chain's CDR3 is CASSTWTGPNSGNTIYF. The CDR3, as DNA: TGTGCCAGCAGCACATGGACAGGGCCTAACTCTGGAAACACCATATATTTT. The rearrangement joins TRBV11-2 to TRBJ1-3, with 8 nucleotides matching TRBD1. Germline CDR1 reads SGHAT; CDR2 reads FQNNGV. V lost 5 bases to trimming and J lost 0 bases; unmatched junction nucleotides: 9. The CDR3 is made up of 17 amino acids.

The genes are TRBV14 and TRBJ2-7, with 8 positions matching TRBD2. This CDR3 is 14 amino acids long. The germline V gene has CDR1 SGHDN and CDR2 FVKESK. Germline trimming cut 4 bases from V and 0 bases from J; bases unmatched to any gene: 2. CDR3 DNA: TGTGCCAGCAGCCCAGGACTAGCCTCCTACGAGCAGTACTTC. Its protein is CASSPGLASYEQYF.

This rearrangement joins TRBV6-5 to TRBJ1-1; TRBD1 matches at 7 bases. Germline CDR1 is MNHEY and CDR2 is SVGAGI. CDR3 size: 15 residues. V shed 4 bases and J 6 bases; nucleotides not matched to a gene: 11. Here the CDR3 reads CASSLTGPLGPEAFF. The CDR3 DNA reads TGTGCCAGCAGTTTGACAGGGCCACTCGGCCCTGAAGCTTTCTTT.

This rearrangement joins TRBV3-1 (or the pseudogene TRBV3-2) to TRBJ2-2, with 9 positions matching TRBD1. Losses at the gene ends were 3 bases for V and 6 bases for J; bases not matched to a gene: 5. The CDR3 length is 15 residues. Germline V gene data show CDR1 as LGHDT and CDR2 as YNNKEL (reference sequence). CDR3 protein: CASSHGTGRAGELFF. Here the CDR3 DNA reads TGTGCCAGCAGCCATGGGACAGGGCGCGCCGGGGAGCTGTTTTTT.

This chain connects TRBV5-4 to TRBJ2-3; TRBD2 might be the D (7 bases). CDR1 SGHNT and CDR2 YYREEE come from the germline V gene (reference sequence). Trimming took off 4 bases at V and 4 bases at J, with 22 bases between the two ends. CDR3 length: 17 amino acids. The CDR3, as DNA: TGTGCCAGCAGCGGACCTGGGGGAGGGGGGATCGCAGATACGCAGTATTTT. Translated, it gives CASSGPGGGGIADTQYF. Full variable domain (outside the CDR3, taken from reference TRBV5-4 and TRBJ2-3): ETGVTQSPTHLIKTRGQQVTLRCSSQSGHNTVSWYQQALGQGPQFIFQYYREEENGRGNFPPRFSGLQFPNYSSELNVNALELDDSALYLCASSGPGGGGIADTQYFGPGTRLTVL.

The CDR3 sequence is CASSFSGYSLGSPDTQYF. CDR3 coding DNA: TGTGCCAGCAGCTTTTCGGGGTATTCCCTAGGGTCCCCAGATACGCAGTATTTT. The chain uses TRBV11-2 and TRBJ2-3; a possible D gene is TRBD2 (5 bases). Trimming stripped 3 bases from V and 4 bases from J, with 23 bases between. The CDR3 has 18 amino acids. Germline lookup yields CDR1 SGHAT and CDR2 FQNNGV.

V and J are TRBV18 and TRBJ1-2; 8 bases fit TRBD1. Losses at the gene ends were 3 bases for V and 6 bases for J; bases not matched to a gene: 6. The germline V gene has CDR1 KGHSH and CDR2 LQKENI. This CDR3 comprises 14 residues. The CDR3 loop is CASSPRAGGDGYTF. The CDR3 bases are TGTGCCAGCTCACCTCGAGCAGGGGGCGATGGCTACACCTTC.

The DNA for the CDR3 is TGTGCCAGCAGCTTGGGGGGGGGCGGCTCCCAAGAGACCCAGTACTTC. It encodes CASSLGGGGSQETQYF. The chain recombines TRBV7-7 with TRBJ2-5, with D possibly matching TRBD2 (7 bases). The germline V gene encodes CDR1 SSHAT and CDR2 FNYEAQ (reference sequence). CDR3 length: 16 residues. Trimming removed 3 bases at V and 1 base at J, with 15 bases between. Based on the CDR3 plus reference TRBV7-7 and TRBJ2-5, the full variable domain is GAGVSQSPRYKVTKRGQDVTLRCDPISSHATLYWYQQALGQGPEFLTYFNYEAQPDKSGLPSDRFSAERPEGSISTLTIQRTEQRDSAMYRCASSLGGGGSQETQYFGPGTRLLVL.

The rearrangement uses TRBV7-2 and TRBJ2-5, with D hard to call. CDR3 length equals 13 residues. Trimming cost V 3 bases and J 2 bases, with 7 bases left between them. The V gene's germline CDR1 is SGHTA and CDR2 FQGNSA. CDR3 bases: TGTGCCAGCAGCTTGGCCGAACAAGAGACCCAGTACTTC. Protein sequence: CASSLAEQETQYF.

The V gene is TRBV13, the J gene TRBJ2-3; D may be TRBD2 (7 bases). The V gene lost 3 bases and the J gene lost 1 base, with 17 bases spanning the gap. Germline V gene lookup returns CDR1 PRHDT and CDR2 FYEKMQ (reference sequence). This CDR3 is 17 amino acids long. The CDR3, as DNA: TGTGCCAGCAGCTTCCCATCGGGGGGCGGGGGCACAGATACGCAGTATTTT. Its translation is CASSFPSGGGGTDTQYF.

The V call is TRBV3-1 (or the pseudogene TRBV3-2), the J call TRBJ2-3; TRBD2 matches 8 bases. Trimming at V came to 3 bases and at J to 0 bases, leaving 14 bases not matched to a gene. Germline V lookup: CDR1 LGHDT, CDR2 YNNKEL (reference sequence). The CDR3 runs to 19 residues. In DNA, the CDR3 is TGTGCCAGCAGCCAGTCGTCCGGACTAGCACTACTTAGCACAGATACGCAGTATTTT. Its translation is CASSQSSGLALLSTDTQYF.

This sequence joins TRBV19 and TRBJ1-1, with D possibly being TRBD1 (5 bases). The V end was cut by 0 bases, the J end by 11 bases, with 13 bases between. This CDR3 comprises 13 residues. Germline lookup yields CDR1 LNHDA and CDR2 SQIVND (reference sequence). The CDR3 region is CASSIEGGGRAFF. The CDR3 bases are TGTGCCAGTAGTATAGAGGGCGGGGGTCGGGCTTTCTTT.